This T cell receptor beta chain emerged from a study of blood T cell repertoires in COVID-19. Study at large: The origin of the acute and convalescent COVID-19 samples was the United States, Italy and Spain. Sources were T cells, B-cell-depleted T cells, or PBMCs; the material itself was cDNA or gDNA.

Per the original methods: The assay estimated nucleated cells by amplifying reference gene primers. Assay: immunoSEQ multiplex PCR; the TCRdb copy retains only in-frame clones and omits some. Clone size and the V and J calls come from that table; the DNA yielded D and trimming. The sample has about 200,000 clones, around 83% seen once; the top ten hold 4% to 5%. The germline V gene has CDR1 SGDLS and CDR2 YYNGEE. The CDR3 totals 14 residues. Trimming took off 3 bases at V and 4 bases at J, with 13 bases between the two ends. This chain uses TRBV9 with TRBJ1-2, with TRBD1 as a possible D gene (5 bases). This receptor was obtained from a woman of 80 years or more with acute or convalescent COVID-19. Sequencing input: peripheral blood. CDR3 region: CASSERGDSYGYTF. CDR3 nucleotides: TGTGCCAGCAGCGAGAGAGGAGACAGCTATGGCTACACCTTC. The complete variable domain, with remaining parts taken from reference TRBV9 and TRBJ1-2, reads DSGVTQTPKHLITATGQRVTLRCSPRSGDLSVYWYQQSLDQGLQFLIQYYNGEERAKGNILERFSAQQFPDLHSELNLSSLELGDSALYFCASSERGDSYGYTFGSGTRLTVV.